This T cell receptor beta chain was sequenced in a study of T-cell memory formation after mild COVID-19. Background on the study: Largely, the TCR clusters proved donor specific. General observations from the study: The study detected some responding clones in pre-infection memory, suggesting cross-reactive memory joined. Mostly located in CM and EM were contracting CD4+ clones, with contracting CD8+ clones located in EMRA.

V shed 4 bases and J shed 2 bases, with 12 bases lying between them. The germline gives CDR1 MNHEY, CDR2 SVGEGT. The CDR3 is 14 residues long. A few counts support this clonotype. Its antigen is unidentified. It was 5'RACE with constant-segment primers that produced the TCR alpha and TCR beta cDNA libraries, which carried sample barcodes and UMIs. TCRdb re-called the 5' RACE reads with MiXCR, one entry per CDR3 protein. Of about 350,000 distinct CDR3 sequences listed, roughly 13% are singletons. Sequenced: PBMCs or a T cell subset sorted from them (not recorded which). This clonotype was sampled from a man aged 18 to 35 who had mild COVID-19 (a few samples of this study predate the infection). Cell type and time point are not known. The V call is TRBV6-2 or TRBV6-3, the J call TRBJ2-7; D gene unclear. This CDR3 is CASSWAQLPYEQYV. CDR3 bases: TGTGCCAGCAGTTGGGCACAGCTCCCCTACGAGCAGTACGTC.